These 27 T cell receptor beta chains share one sample of origin, sequenced in a study of blood T cells in healthy people across ages. Alongside a J-beta primer mix, a sample-barcoded 5' primer served in a second PCR lasting about 7 to 11 cycles. TCRdb re-derived calls from the 5' RACE reads in MiXCR, one entry per CDR3 protein. The sample carries about 800,000 distinct CDR3 sequences, around 25% recorded once. The same sample was also studied in work on T cells of mothers and their children.

The sample consisted of blood. The receptors stem from a boy younger than 18 in good health.

There are a few counts of this clonotype. This chain links TRBV24-1 with TRBJ2-5; no definite D call. Germline CDR1 reads KGHDR; CDR2 reads SFDVKD. V was clipped by 4 bases and J by 4 bases, with 12 bases between them. The CDR3 has 14 residues. The CDR3 reads CATSDLLEAETQYF. In DNA, the CDR3 is TGTGCCACCAGTGACTTGCTCGAGGCAGAGACCCAGTACTTC.

The V and J genes are TRBV20-1 and TRBJ2-7, with D unresolved. The germline V gene has CDR1 DFQATT and CDR2 SNEGSKA (reference sequence). This CDR3 contains 14 residues. Trimming removed 7 bases from V and 1 base from J, with 17 bases in between. This CDR3 reads CSVTHTALSYEQYF. For the CDR3, the DNA is TGCAGTGTTACCCACACAGCTTTGTCCTACGAGCAGTACTTC.

Ten or more counts support this clonotype. This chain links TRBV20-1 with TRBJ2-3; the match to TRBD2 covers 13 bases. Unmatched junction bases numbered 10, after V lost 3 bases and J lost 1 base. Germline V lookup: CDR1 DFQATT, CDR2 SNEGSKA (reference sequence). The CDR3 contains 18 residues. CDR3 sequence (DNA): TGCAGTGCTAGGGGACCGGGACTAGCGGGACCTCGCACAGATACGCAGTATTTT. It is translated as CSARGPGLAGPRTDTQYF.

The J gene is TRBJ2-2, the V gene TRBV2; D might be TRBD1 or TRBD2, each matching 5 bases. The V gene's germline CDR1 is SNHLY and CDR2 FYNNEI. The CDR3 spans 15 residues. Trimming took 6 bases from V and 0 from J, leaving 11 bases between them. The CDR3 region has the DNA TGTGCCAGCAGGTCCGGGACGGCGAACACCGGGGAGCTGTTTTTT. Translation gives CASRSGTANTGELFF.

The rearrangement links TRBV2 to TRBJ2-3; 8 bases agree with TRBD2. This CDR3 has 14 amino acids. The ends lost 6 bases at V and 1 base at J; junction bases unmatched: 3. In germline, CDR1 is SNHLY, CDR2 FYNNEI. The CDR3 sequence: CASRPTSGTDTQYF. As DNA, the CDR3 is TGTGCCAGCAGACCGACTAGCGGCACAGATACGCAGTATTTT.

In this sample, this clonotype turned up a few times. The CDR3 DNA sequence: TGTGCCAGCAGTGAAGCGCTTCTTGAGACCCAGTACTTC. Protein product: CASSEALLETQYF. The chain links TRBV6-1 to TRBJ2-5; D gene uncertain. The CDR3 covers 13 residues. Per the germline V gene, CDR1 is MNHNS and CDR2 is SASEGT. V was pared by 0 bases and J by 5 bases, with 7 bases between.

V is TRBV6-2 or TRBV6-3 and J is TRBJ2-7; 8 nucleotides match TRBD2. The V segment lost 6 bases and the J segment 3 bases; nucleotides outside the gene matches: 10. Germline CDR1 MNHEY, CDR2 SVGEGT. CDR3 length: 15 residues. The CDR3 spells CASSDFLAGSYEQYF. The CDR3 DNA reads as TGTGCCAGCAGCGATTTCTTAGCGGGGAGCTACGAGCAGTACTTC.

The chain links TRBV20-1 to TRBJ1-2; tentatively, D is TRBD1 (6 bases). The CDR3 sequence is 13 residues long. Trimming cost V 1 base and J 10 bases, with 16 bases left between them. The V gene's germline CDR1 is DFQATT and CDR2 SNEGSKA (reference sequence). The CDR3 DNA reads TGCAGTGCTAGAGCCTTCACGGGACACCTCTACACCTTC. It specifies CSARAFTGHLYTF.

V is TRBV2 and J is TRBJ2-3, with D uncertain. The CDR3 has 13 residues. Germline V CDR1 and CDR2: SNHLY, FYNNEI. V gave up 6 bases and J gave up 4 bases, with 11 bases separating them. This CDR3 is CASRFRSADTQYF. CDR3 nucleotide sequence: TGTGCCAGCAGGTTTCGGAGCGCAGATACGCAGTATTTT.

This clonotype was counted only a few times. This sequence joins TRBV7-9 and TRBJ2-4; D is ambiguous. V was clipped by 5 bases and J by 6 bases, with 8 bases between them. This CDR3 comprises 12 residues. The germline V gene has CDR1 SEHNR and CDR2 FQNEAQ (reference sequence). The CDR3, as DNA: TGTGCCAGCAGCCCTTGGCCAAACATTCAGTACTTC. Translation gives CASSPWPNIQYF.

The rearrangement uses TRBV7-2 and TRBJ1-2; possible D gene TRBD1, 5 bases. This CDR3 region has 14 residues. Germline CDR1 and CDR2: SGHTA and FQGNSA. The V end was cut by 5 bases, the J end by 8 bases, with 18 bases between. CDR3 DNA sequence: TGTGCCAGCAGCCCTCAAGAGACGCGGGGCGGCTACACCTTC. Translated, it gives CASSPQETRGGYTF.

The J gene is TRBJ2-1, the V gene TRBV12-3 or TRBV12-4; 10 nucleotides match TRBD2. TRBJ2-7 matches the DNA end more closely, so the J call is doubtful. The CDR3 runs to 18 residues. The CDR3 DNA is TGTGCCAGCAGTTTAAGGCTAGCGGGAGTAGGCAGCTCCTACGAGCAGTACGTC. It translates to CASSLRLAGVGSSYEQYV.

The chain joins TRBV28 to TRBJ2-3; tentatively, D is TRBD2 (5 bases). There are 15 residues in the CDR3. CDR1 and CDR2 (germline): MDHEN, SYDVKM. Trimming took 3 bases from V and 2 from J, leaving 12 bases between them. The CDR3 sequence: CASSFEAEITDTQYF. The CDR3 DNA is TGTGCCAGCAGTTTTGAAGCGGAAATCACAGATACGCAGTATTTT.

This chain joins TRBV5-4 and TRBJ2-1, with 12 nucleotides matching TRBD2. Germline CDR1 reads SGHNT; CDR2 reads YYREEE (reference sequence). Trimming removed 0 bases from V and 13 bases from J; junction bases left unmatched: 11. This CDR3 contains 16 residues. This CDR3 is CASSLVGTSGFYFQFF. The CDR3 DNA is TGTGCCAGCAGCTTGGTGGGGACTAGCGGGTTTTATTTCCAGTTCTTC.

The chain combines TRBV20-1 with TRBJ2-2; D might be TRBD1 (5 bases). Trimming took 5 bases from V and 1 from J, leaving 11 bases between them. The CDR3 totals 14 residues. Germline V lookup: CDR1 DFQATT, CDR2 SNEGSKA (reference sequence). CDR3 sequence reads: CSAWGGLNTGELFF. For the CDR3, the DNA is TGCAGTGCTTGGGGCGGATTGAACACCGGGGAGCTGTTTTTT.

The chain recombines TRBV28 with TRBJ1-2; 7 nucleotides line up with TRBD1. The J segment lost 3 bases and the V segment lost 10 bases, leaving 11 bases of the junction unmatched. CDR1 and CDR2 from the germline V gene are MDHEN and SYDVKM. The CDR3 runs to 14 residues. The DNA for the CDR3 is TGTGCCACCTCGGGGGACAGTCCTGACTATGGCTACACCTTC. As protein: CATSGDSPDYGYTF.

CDR3 in DNA: TGCAGTGCTAGGCGGACAGGGGTGGAAGAGACCCAGTACTTC. Translating gives CSARRTGVEETQYF. The V and J genes are TRBV20-1 and TRBJ2-5; 9 nucleotides line up with TRBD1. After removal of 3 bases from V and 3 bases from J, the junction contained 5 bases not matched to a gene. Germline loops: CDR1 DFQATT, CDR2 SNEGSKA (reference sequence). This CDR3 region has 14 residues.

This clonotype was detected ten times or more. This chain uses TRBV3-1 with TRBJ1-4, with 8 bases aligning to TRBD1. Germline V CDR1 and CDR2: LGHDT, YNNKEL (reference sequence). This CDR3 has 16 residues. V gave up 0 bases and J gave up 3 bases; unmatched junction bases: 3. CDR3 in DNA: TGTGCCAGCAGCCAAGATCCGGACAGGGCTAATGAAAAACTGTTTTTT. Its protein product is CASSQDPDRANEKLFF.

This clonotype has only one observation. J is TRBJ1-1 and V is TRBV10-3; D possibly corresponds to TRBD1 (5 bases). V lost 3 bases to trimming and J lost 3 bases, with 14 bases between them. The CDR3 runs to 15 residues. The germline CDR1 and CDR2 sequences are ENHRY and SYGVKD. The CDR3 region has the DNA TGTGCCATCAGTGAATTCAGGGTATCGGACACTGAAGCTTTCTTT. Residues: CAISEFRVSDTEAFF.

Regarding this clonotype: Likely a read error: the CDR3 ends without its conserved phenylalanine or tryptophan. The V and J genes are TRBV12-3 or TRBV12-4 and TRBJ2-6, with TRBD1 matching 10 bases. The V segment lost 5 bases and the J segment 0 bases; nucleotides outside the gene matches: 4. This CDR3 spans 17 amino acids. The CDR3 sequence: CASSRTGGTSGANVLTL. The CDR3 bases are TGTGCCAGCAGTCGGACAGGGGGAACCTCTGGGGCCAACGTCCTGACTTTA.

The chain couples TRBV7-2 to TRBJ2-1; perhaps TRBD1 as D (6 bases). The last part of the DNA fits TRBJ2-7 better; the J call may be wrong. CDR1 is SGHTA and CDR2 is FQGNSA in the germline V gene. This CDR3 has 15 residues. The CDR3 loop is CASSLAQGTLRGQYF. CDR3 sequence (DNA): TGTGCCAGCAGCTTAGCGCAGGGGACCCTACGAGGGCAGTACTTC.

This rearrangement joins TRBV29-1 to TRBJ2-1; no clear D. The J call is uncertain, as TRBJ2-5 better fits the DNA end. This CDR3 comprises 12 residues. The germline V gene encodes CDR1 SQVTM and CDR2 ANQGSEA. CDR3 nucleotide sequence: TGCAGCGCCGCCCATGTACTGGAGACCCAGTACTTC. Translated: CSAAHVLETQYF.

This clonotype was found once. V usage is TRBV7-8 and J usage is TRBJ2-6, with D possibly TRBD1 on 7 matching bases. V dropped 5 bases and J dropped 2 bases, with 22 bases sitting between them. The CDR3 extends over 19 amino acids. Germline V gene sequence: CDR1 SGHVS, CDR2 FQNEAQ. CDR3 loop: CASSIQRANRGTGANVLTF. The CDR3 nucleotides are TGTGCCAGCAGCATTCAGCGGGCGAACAGGGGTACTGGGGCCAACGTCCTGACTTTC.

The J gene is TRBJ2-5, the V gene TRBV14; TRBD2 might be the D (5 bases). The J call may be mistaken, given a closer DNA end match to TRBJ2-1. CDR3 size: 14 residues. The germline V gene encodes CDR1 SGHDN and CDR2 FVKESK. The CDR3 DNA is TGTGCCAGCAGCCAAGAAGCATCTAGCAGCAAGCAGTTCTTC. The encoded protein is CASSQEASSSKQFF.

This clonotype appeared a few times. The chain carries TRBV12-3 or TRBV12-4 and TRBJ1-5, with 9 bases matching TRBD1. The CDR3 length is 16 residues. V dropped 3 bases and J dropped 4; count of bases not matched to a gene: 7. CDR3: CASSFVQGAGNQPQHF. DNA for the CDR3: TGTGCCAGCAGTTTCGTACAGGGGGCTGGGAATCAGCCCCAGCATTTT.

The CDR3 nucleotides are TGCAGCGCTGTAGGACAGGGGACCGAGCAGTACTTC. Amino acids: CSAVGQGTEQYF. This chain connects TRBV29-1 to TRBJ2-7, with 9 bases identical to TRBD1. Trimming cost V 7 bases and J 6 bases; bases outside gene matches: 7. The germline gives CDR1 SQVTM, CDR2 ANQGSEA. The CDR3 covers 12 residues.

This clonotype showed up just a few times. The chain links TRBV4-3 to TRBJ2-5; D may be TRBD1 or TRBD2 (6 bases each). The J call could be wrong; TRBJ2-1 is a better fit for the DNA end. Germline CDR1 and CDR2: LGHNA and YSLEER. CDR3 size: 16 residues. The CDR3 bases are TGCGCCAGCAGCCAAGATAACGGGGGCGTCTTCCATGAGCAGTTCTTC. It yields the protein CASSQDNGGVFHEQFF.